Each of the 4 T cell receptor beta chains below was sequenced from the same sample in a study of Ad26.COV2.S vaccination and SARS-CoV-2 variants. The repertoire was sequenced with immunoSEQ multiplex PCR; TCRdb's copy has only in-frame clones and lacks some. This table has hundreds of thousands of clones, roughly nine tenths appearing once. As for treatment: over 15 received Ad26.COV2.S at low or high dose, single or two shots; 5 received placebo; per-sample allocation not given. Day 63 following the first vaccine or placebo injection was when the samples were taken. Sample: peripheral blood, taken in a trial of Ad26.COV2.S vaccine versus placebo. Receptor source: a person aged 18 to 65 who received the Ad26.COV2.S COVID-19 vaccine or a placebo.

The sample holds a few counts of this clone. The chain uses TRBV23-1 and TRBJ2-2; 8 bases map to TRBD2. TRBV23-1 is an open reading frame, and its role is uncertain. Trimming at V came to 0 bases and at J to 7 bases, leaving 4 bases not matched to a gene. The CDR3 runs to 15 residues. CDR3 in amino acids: CASSQSPGGDGELFF. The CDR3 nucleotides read TGCGCCAGCAGTCAATCCCCCGGGGGGGACGGGGAGCTGTTTTTT.

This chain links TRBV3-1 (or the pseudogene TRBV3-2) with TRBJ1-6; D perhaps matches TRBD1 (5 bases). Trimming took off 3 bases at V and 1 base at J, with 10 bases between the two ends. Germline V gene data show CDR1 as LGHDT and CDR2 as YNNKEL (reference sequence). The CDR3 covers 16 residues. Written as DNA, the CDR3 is TGTGCCAGCAGCCATGGGGGACGTTCCTATAATTCACCCCTCCACTTT. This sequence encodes CASSHGGRSYNSPLHF.

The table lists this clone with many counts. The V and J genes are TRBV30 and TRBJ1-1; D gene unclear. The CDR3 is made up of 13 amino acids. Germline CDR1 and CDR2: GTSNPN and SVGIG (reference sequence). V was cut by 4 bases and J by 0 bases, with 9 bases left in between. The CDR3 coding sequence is TGTGCCTGGACGTATACAGTGAACACTGAAGCTTTCTTT. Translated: CAWTYTVNTEAFF.

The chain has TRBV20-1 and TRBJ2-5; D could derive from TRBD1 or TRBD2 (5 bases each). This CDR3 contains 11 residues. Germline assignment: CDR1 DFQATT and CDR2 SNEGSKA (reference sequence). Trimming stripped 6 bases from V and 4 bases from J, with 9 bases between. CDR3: CSAGTAETQYF. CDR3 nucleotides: TGCAGTGCCGGGACCGCAGAGACCCAGTACTTC.